The clone carrying this T cell receptor beta chain appeared many times. What it binds is not known. This CDR3 is 14 amino acids long. V trimming: 6 bases; J trimming: 8 bases; junction bases outside the gene matches: 10. In germline, CDR1 is MDHEN, CDR2 SYDVKM. This sample stems from a study of T cells in Graves' hyperthyroidism and ophthalmopathy. Study results and limitations: From stable hyperthyroidism, ophthalmopathy was set apart by a 13 V-J model.

RNA transcripts provided the source from which TCR beta CDR3 regions were amplified. Initially, a first-round RT-PCR of the TCR CDR3 employed the HTBI primer set. One entry per CDR3 protein, called by TCRdb with MiXCR from the multiplex PCR reads. Among 360,000 or so distinct CDR3 sequences listed, about 15% were seen once. Enrolled ophthalmopathy patients presented with a Clinical Activity Score of at least 3, a NOSPECS grade of at least 4, and disease duration under 3 months. This receptor was obtained from a woman aged 60-75 years with Graves' ophthalmopathy. The sequencing sample was made of blood. The rearrangement joins TRBV28 to TRBJ2-5; TRBD1 agrees at 9 bases. The CDR3 coding sequence is TGTGCCAGCAGCACAGGGGGCTCAGATCCCACCCAGTACTTC. This sequence encodes CASSTGGSDPTQYF.